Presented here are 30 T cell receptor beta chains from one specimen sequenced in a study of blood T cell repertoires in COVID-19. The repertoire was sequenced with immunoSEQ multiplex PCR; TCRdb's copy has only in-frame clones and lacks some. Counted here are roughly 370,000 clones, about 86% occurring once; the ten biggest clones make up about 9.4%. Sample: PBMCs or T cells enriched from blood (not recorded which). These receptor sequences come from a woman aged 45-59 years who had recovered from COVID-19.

The CDR3 loop reads CASRPAQPTGELFF. DNA for the CDR3: TGTGCCAGCAGACCCGCGCAACCCACCGGGGAGCTGTTTTTT. The chain employs TRBV2 and TRBJ2-2; D not resolved. Germline assignment: CDR1 SNHLY and CDR2 FYNNEI. The CDR3 spans 14 residues. V was cut by 6 bases and J by 4 bases, with 12 bases left in between.

The CDR3 loop is CASSGLAGTSYEQYF. The CDR3 DNA sequence: TGTGCCAGCAGTGGCCTAGCGGGCACCTCCTACGAGCAGTACTTC. The rearrangement links TRBV2 to TRBJ2-7, with 8 nucleotides matching TRBD2. Germline values: CDR1 SNHLY, CDR2 FYNNEI. The CDR3 has 15 residues. Trimming removed 4 bases from V and 0 bases from J; junction bases left unmatched: 5.

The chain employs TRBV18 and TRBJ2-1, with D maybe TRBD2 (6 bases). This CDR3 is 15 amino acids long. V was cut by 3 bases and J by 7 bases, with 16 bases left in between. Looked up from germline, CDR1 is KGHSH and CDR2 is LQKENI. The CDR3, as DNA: TGTGCCAGCTCACCCCGCCCGGGGGTCCGGAATGAGCAGTTCTTC. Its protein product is CASSPRPGVRNEQFF.

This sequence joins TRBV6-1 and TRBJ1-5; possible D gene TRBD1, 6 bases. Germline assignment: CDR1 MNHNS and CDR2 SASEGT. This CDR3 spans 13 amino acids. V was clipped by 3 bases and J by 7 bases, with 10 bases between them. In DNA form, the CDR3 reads TGTGCCAGCAGTGAGGGGGCTTGGCAGCCCCAGCATTTT. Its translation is CASSEGAWQPQHF.

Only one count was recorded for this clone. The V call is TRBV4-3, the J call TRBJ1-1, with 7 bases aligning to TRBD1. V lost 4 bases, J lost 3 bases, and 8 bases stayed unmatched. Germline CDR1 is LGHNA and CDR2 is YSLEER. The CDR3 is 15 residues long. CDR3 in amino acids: CASSPAPRGDTEAFF. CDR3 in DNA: TGCGCCAGCAGCCCAGCCCCCAGGGGGGACACTGAAGCTTTCTTT.

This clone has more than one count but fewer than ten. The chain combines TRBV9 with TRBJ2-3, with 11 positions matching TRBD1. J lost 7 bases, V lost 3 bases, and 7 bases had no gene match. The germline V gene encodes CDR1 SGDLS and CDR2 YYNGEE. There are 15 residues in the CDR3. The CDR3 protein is CASSEKGTGGYTQYF. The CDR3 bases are TGTGCCAGCAGCGAAAAGGGGACAGGGGGTTATACGCAGTATTTT.

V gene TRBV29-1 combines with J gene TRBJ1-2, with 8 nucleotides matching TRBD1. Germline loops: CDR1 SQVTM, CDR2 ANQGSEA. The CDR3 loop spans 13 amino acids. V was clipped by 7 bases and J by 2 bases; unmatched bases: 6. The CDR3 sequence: CSAPDRANYGYTF. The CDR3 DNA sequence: TGCAGCGCCCCGGACAGGGCGAACTATGGCTACACCTTC.

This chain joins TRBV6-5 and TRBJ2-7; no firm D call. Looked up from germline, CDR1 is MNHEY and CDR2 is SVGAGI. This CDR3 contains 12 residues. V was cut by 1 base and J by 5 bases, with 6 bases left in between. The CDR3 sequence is CASSYFSNEQYF. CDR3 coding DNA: TGTGCCAGCAGTTACTTTTCAAACGAGCAGTACTTC.

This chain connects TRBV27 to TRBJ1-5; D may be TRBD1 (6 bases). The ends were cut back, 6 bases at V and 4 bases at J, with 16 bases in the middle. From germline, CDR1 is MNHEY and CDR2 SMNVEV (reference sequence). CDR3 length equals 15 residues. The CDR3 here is CASSQGSHNNQPQHF. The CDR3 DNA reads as TGTGCCAGCAGCCAGGGGTCACATAATAATCAGCCCCAGCATTTT.

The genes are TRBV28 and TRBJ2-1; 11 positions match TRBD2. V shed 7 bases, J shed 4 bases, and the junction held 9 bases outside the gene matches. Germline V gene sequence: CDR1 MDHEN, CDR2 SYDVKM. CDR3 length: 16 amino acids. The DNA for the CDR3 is TGTGCCAGCATGTACGTAGCGGGGGGGTATTACAATGAGCAGTTCTTC. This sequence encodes CASMYVAGGYYNEQFF.

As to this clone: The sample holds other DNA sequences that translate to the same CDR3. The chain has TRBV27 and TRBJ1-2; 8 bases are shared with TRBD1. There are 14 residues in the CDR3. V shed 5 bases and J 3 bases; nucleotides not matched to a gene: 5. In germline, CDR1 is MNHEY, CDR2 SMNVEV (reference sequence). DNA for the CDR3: TGTGCCAGCAGTCCCAGGGGGCAGTACTATGGCTACACCTTC. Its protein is CASSPRGQYYGYTF.

CDR3 amino acids: CASSLGQVLGELFF. In DNA form, the CDR3 reads TGCGCCAGCAGCTTGGGACAGGTGCTCGGGGAGCTGTTTTTT. The V gene is TRBV5-1, the J gene TRBJ2-2, with D possibly TRBD1 on 6 matching bases. Trimming took 0 bases from V and 7 from J, leaving 10 bases between them. The CDR3 has 14 residues. Germline values: CDR1 SGHRS, CDR2 YFSETQ.

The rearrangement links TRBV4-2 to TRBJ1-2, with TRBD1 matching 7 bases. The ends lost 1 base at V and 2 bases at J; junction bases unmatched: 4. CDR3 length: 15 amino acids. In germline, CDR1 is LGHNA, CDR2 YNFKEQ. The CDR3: CASSQGQGGNYGYTF. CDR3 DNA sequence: TGTGCCAGCAGCCAAGGACAGGGCGGGAACTATGGCTACACCTTC.

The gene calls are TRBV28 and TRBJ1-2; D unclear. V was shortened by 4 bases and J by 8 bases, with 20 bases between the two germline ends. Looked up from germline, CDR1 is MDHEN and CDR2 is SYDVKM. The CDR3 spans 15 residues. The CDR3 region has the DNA TGTGCCAGCAGTTCCACCCCCTCGAGCCCTCGGGGCTACACCTTC. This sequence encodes CASSSTPSSPRGYTF.

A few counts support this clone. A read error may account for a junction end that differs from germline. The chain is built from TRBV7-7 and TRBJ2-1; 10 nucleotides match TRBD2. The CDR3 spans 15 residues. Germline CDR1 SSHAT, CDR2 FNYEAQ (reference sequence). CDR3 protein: CASSLTSGGDNEQFF. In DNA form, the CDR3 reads TGTGCTAGCAGCCTAACCAGCGGGGGGGACAATGAGCAGTTCTTC.

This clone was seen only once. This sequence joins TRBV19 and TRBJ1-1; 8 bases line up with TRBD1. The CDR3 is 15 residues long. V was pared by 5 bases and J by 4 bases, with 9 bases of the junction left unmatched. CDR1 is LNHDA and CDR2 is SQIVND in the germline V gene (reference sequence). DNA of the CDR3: TGTGCCAGTAGTTCAGGGGGCTTAGGTATCACTGAAGCTTTCTTT. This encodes CASSSGGLGITEAFF.

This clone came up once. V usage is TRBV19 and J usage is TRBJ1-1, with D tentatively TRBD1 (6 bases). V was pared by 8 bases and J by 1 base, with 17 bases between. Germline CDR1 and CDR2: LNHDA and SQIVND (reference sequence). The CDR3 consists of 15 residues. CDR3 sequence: CASSPFQDRNTEAFF. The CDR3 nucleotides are TGTGCCAGTTCGCCTTTCCAGGACAGGAACACTGAAGCTTTCTTT.

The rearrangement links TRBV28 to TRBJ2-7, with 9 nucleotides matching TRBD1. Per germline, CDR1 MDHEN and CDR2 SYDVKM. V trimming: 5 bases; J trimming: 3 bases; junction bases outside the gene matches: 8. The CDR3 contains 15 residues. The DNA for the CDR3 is TGTGCCAGCAGTGCTAGTCCGGGACAGGGCTACGAGCAGTACTTC. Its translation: CASSASPGQGYEQYF.

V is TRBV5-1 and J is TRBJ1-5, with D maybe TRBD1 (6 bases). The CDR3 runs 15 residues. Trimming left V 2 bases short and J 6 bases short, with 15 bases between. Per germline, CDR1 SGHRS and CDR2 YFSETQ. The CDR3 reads CASSLTGLAGQPQHF. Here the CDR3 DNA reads TGCGCCAGCAGCTTAACAGGGCTAGCGGGTCAGCCCCAGCATTTT.

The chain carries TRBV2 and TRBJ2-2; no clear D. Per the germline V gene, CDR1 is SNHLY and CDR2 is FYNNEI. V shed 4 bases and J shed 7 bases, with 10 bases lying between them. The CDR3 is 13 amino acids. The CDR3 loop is CASSVLGNGELFF. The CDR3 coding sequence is TGTGCCAGCAGTGTTCTAGGTAACGGGGAGCTGTTTTTT.

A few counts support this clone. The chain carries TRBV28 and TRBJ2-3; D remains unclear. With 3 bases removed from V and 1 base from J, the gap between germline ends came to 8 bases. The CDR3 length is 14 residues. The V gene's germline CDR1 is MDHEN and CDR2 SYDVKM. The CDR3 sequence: CASSFSGGTDTQYF. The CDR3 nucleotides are TGTGCCAGCAGTTTTAGTGGTGGCACAGATACGCAGTATTTT.

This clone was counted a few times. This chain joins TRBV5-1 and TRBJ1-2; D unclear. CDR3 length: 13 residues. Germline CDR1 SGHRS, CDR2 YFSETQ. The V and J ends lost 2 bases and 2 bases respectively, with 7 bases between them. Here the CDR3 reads CASSFGGNYGYTF. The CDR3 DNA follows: TGCGCCAGCAGCTTTGGCGGAAACTATGGCTACACCTTC.

CDR3 amino acids: CASSGEAGGPYEQYF. CDR3 bases: TGTGCCAGCAGCGGAGAAGCGGGGGGGCCCTACGAGCAGTACTTC. This sequence joins TRBV2 and TRBJ2-7; 10 bases fit TRBD2. The CDR3 loop spans 15 amino acids. V trimming: 6 bases; J trimming: 2 bases; junction bases outside the gene matches: 7. The V gene's germline CDR1 is SNHLY and CDR2 FYNNEI.

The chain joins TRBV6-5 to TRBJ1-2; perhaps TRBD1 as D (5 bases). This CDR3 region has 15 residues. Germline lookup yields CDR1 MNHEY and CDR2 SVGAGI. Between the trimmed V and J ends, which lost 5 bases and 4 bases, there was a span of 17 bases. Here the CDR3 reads CASSPDRRGVYGYTF. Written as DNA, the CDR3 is TGTGCCAGCAGTCCCGACAGAAGAGGCGTCTATGGCTACACCTTC.

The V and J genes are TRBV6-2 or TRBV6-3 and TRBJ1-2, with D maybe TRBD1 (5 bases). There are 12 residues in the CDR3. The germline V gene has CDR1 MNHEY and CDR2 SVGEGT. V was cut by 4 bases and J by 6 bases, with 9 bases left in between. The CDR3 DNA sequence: TGTGCCAGCAGTTTAAGCAGGGATGGCTACACCTTC. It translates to CASSLSRDGYTF.

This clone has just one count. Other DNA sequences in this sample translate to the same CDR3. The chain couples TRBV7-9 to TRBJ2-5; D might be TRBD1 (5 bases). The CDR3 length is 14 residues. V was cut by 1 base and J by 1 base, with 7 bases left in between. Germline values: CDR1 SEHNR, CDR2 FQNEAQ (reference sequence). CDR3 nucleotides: TGTGCCAGCAGCTTAGGGGGCCGCCAAGAGACCCAGTACTTC. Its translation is CASSLGGRQETQYF.

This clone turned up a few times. CDR3 sequence reads: CASSSTPGQHRGDTQYF. The CDR3, as DNA: TGTGCCAGCAGCTCCACCCCCGGACAGCACAGGGGGGATACGCAGTATTTT. The V and J genes are TRBV11-2 and TRBJ2-3, with 8 bases aligning to TRBD1. The V gene's germline CDR1 is SGHAT and CDR2 FQNNGV. Trimming removed 4 bases from V and 6 bases from J; junction bases left unmatched: 15. There are 17 residues in the CDR3.

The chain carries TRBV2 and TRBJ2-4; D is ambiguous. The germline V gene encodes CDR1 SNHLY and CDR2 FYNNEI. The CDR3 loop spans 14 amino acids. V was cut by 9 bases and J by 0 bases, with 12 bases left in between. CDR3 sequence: CARTDTLAKNIQYF. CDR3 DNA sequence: TGTGCCAGAACAGACACCTTAGCCAAAAACATTCAGTACTTC.

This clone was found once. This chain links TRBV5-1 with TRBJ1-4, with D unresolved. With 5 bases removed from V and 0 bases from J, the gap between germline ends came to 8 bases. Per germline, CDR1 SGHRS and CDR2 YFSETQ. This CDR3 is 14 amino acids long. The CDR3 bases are TGCGCCAGCAGACTTGATGCAACTAATGAAAAACTGTTTTTT. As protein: CASRLDATNEKLFF.

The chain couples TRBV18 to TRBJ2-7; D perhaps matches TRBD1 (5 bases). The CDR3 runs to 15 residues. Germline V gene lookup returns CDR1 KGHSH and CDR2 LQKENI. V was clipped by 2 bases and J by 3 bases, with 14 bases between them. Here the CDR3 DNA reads TGTGCCAGCTCACCAGGCAGGACAAGGGGCTACGAGCAGTACTTC. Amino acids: CASSPGRTRGYEQYF. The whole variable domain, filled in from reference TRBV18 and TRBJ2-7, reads NAGVMQNPRHLVRRRGQEARLRCSPMKGHSHVYWYRQLPEEGLKFMVYLQKENIIDESGMPKERFSAEFPKEGPSILRIQQVVRGDSAAYFCASSPGRTRGYEQYFGPGTRLTVT.